A single sample is the source of the 3 T cell receptor beta chains below, sequenced in a study of read filtering for tumor transcriptome and immune sequencing. Molecular barcoded adaptors covering alpha/delta and beta/gamma chains were used on approximately 400 ng RNA. Each CDR3 protein gets one entry after TCRdb re-called the reads with MiXCR. The table has about 5,700 distinct CDR3 sequences, roughly 21% seen once. The specimen was a population of CD138-negative cells sorted from bone marrow. The receptor source for this set is a donor aged 40 or over with multiple myeloma.

The chain employs TRBV29-1 and TRBJ2-2; 9 bases fit TRBD2. Germline-derived CDR1 and CDR2 are SQVTM and ANQGSEA. The CDR3 is 13 residues long. The CDR3 nucleotides read TGCGGCGCAAGCGGGAGGAGAATCGGGGAGCTGTTTTTT. Protein sequence: CGASGRRIGELFF.

This clonotype was picked up many times. This rearrangement joins TRBV24-1 to TRBJ1-2; D gene unclear. In germline, CDR1 is KGHDR, CDR2 SFDVKD. V dropped 5 bases and J dropped 2 bases, with 17 bases sitting between them. The CDR3 covers 16 residues. The CDR3 here is CATSAPAGSGNYGYTF. CDR3 sequence (DNA): TGTGCCACCAGTGCCCCGGCCGGGAGTGGGAACTATGGCTACACCTTC.

This clonotype is medium-sized. The chain combines TRBV7-3 with TRBJ2-1; TRBD2 matches at 10 bases. V was pared by 1 base and J by 0 bases, with 9 bases of the junction left unmatched. The germline gives CDR1 SGHTA, CDR2 FQGTGA. The CDR3 is 19 residues long. In nucleotides, the CDR3 is TGTGCCAGCAGCTTAATCGGGCTAGCGGGAGTTAGCTCCTACAATGAGCAGTTCTTC. This codes for CASSLIGLAGVSSYNEQFF.